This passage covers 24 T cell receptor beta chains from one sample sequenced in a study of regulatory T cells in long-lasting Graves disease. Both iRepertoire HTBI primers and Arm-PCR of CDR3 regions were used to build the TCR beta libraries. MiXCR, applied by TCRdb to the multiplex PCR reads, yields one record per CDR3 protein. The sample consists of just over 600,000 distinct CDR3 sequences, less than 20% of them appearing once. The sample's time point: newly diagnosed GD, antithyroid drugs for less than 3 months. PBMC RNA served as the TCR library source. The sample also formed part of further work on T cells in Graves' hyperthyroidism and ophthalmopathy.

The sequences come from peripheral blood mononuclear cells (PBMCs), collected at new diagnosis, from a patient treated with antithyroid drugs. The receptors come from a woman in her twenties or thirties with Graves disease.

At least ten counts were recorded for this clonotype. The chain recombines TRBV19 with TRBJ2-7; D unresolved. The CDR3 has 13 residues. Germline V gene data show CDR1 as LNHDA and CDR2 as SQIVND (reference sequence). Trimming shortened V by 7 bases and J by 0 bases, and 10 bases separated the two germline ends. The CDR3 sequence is CASMETDSYEQYF. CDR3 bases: TGTGCCAGTATGGAGACGGACTCCTACGAGCAGTACTTC.

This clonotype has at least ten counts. The CDR3 DNA reads as TGTGCCAGCAGTTTAGACACTAGCGTTTCCTACAATGAGCAGTTCTTC. Amino acids: CASSLDTSVSYNEQFF. The chain employs TRBV27 and TRBJ2-1; 7 nucleotides line up with TRBD2. J lost 1 base, V lost 2 bases, and 5 bases had no gene match. The CDR3 is 16 amino acids. Per the germline V gene, CDR1 is MNHEY and CDR2 is SMNVEV (reference sequence).

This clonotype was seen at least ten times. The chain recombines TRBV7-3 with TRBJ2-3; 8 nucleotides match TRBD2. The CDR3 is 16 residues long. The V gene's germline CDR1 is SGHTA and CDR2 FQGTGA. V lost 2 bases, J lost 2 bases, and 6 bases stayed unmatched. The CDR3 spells CASSLGASGFTDTQYF. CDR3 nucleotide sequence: TGTGCCAGCAGCTTAGGCGCTAGCGGGTTCACAGATACGCAGTATTTT.

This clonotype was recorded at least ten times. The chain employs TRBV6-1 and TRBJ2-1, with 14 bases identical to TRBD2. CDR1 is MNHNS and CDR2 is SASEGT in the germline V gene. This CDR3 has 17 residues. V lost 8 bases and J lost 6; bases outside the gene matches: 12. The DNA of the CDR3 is TGTGCCAGCGTTAGGTACGGGACTAGCGGGAGCACCAATGAGCAGTTCTTC. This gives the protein CASVRYGTSGSTNEQFF.

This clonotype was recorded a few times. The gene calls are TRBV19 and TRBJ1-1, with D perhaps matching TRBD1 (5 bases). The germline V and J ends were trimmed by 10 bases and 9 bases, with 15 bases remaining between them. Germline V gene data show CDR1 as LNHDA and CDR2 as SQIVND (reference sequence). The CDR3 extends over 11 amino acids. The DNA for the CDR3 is TGTGCCACGACGGGACCTTTAAAAGCTTTCTTT. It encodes CATTGPLKAFF.

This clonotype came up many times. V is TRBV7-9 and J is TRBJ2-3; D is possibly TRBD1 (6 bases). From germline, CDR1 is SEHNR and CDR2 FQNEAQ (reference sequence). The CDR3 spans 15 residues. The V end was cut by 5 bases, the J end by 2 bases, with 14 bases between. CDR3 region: CASSPIGQLTDTQYF. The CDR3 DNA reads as TGTGCCAGCAGCCCCATCGGACAGCTCACAGATACGCAGTATTTT.

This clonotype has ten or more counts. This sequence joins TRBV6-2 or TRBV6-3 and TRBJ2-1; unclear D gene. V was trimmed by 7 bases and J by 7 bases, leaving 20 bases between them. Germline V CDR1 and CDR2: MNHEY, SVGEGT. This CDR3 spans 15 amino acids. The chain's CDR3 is CASKDSGPFRNEQFF. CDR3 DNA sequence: TGTGCCAGCAAAGACTCCGGGCCTTTCAGGAATGAGCAGTTCTTC.

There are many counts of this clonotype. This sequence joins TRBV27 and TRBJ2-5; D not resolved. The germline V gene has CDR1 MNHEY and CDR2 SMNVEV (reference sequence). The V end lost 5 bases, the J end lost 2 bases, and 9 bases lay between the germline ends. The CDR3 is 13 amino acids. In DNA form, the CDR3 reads TGTGCCAGCAGTCCCGATTGGCAAGAGACCCAGTACTTC. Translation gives CASSPDWQETQYF.

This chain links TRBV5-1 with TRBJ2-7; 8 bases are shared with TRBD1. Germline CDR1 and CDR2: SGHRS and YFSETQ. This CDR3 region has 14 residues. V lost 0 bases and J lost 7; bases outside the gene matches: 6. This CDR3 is CASSLARGQGEQYF. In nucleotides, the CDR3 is TGCGCCAGCAGCTTGGCCAGGGGGCAGGGGGAGCAGTACTTC.

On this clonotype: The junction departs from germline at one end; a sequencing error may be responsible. In DNA, the CDR3 is TGTGCCAGCAGTTTTGGGGCCTTCACAGATACGCGGTATTTT. The encoded protein is CASSFGAFTDTRYF. The V gene is TRBV12-3 or TRBV12-4, the J gene TRBJ2-3; possible D gene TRBD1, 5 bases. The CDR3 is 14 residues long.

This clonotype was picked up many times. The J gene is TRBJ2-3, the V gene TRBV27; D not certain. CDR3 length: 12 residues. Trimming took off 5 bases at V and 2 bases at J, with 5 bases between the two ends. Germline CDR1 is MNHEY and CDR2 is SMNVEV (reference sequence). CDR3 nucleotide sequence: TGTGCCAGCAGTCGTACCACAGATACGCAGTATTTT. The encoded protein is CASSRTTDTQYF.

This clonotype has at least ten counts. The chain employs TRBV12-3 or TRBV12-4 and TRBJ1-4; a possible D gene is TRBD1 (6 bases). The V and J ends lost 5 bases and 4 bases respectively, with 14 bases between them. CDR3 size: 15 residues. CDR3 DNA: TGTGCCAGCAGTACAACCGGGACAAGTAATGAAAAACTGTTTTTT. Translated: CASSTTGTSNEKLFF.

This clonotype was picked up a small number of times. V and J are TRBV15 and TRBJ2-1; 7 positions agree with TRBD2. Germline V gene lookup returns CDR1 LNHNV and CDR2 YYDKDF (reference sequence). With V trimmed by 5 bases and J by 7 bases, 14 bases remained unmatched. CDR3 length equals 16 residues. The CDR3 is CATSPQRVLGGNEQFF. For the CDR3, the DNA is TGTGCCACCAGCCCTCAGCGGGTCCTGGGGGGGAATGAGCAGTTCTTC.

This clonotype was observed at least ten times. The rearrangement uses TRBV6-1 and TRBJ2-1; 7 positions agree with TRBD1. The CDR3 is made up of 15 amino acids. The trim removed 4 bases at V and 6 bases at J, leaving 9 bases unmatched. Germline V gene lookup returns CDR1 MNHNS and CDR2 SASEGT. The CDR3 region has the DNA TGTGCCAGCAGTGGAACAGGGGTTAATATCAATGAGCAGTTCTTC. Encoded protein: CASSGTGVNINEQFF.

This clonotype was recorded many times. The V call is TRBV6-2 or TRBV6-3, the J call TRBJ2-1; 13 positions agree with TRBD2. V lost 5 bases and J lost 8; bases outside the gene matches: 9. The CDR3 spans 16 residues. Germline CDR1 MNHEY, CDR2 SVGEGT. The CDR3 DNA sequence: TGTGCCAGCAGTAGGACGGGACTAGCGGGATTGGATGAGCAGTTCTTC. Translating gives CASSRTGLAGLDEQFF.

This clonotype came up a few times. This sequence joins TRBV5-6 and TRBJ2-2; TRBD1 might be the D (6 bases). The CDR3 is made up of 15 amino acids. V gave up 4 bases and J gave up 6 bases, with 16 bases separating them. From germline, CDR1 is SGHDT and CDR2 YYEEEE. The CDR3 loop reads CASSSPRGVAGELFF. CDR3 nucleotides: TGTGCCAGCAGCAGCCCCAGGGGAGTAGCCGGGGAGCTGTTTTTT.

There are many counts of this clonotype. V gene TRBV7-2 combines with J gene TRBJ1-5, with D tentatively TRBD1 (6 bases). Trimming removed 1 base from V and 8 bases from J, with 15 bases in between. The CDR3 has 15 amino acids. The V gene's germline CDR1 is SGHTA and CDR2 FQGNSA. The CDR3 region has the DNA TGTGCCAGCAGCTTAGTTTCAGGGGTGCTGGAGCCCCAGCATTTT. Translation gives CASSLVSGVLEPQHF.

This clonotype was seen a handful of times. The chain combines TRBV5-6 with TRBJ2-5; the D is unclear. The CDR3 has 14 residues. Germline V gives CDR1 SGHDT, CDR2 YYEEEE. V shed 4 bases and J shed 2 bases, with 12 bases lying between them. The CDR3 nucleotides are TGTGCCAGCAGCCCCCTGGGTAGTCAAGAGACCCAGTACTTC. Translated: CASSPLGSQETQYF.

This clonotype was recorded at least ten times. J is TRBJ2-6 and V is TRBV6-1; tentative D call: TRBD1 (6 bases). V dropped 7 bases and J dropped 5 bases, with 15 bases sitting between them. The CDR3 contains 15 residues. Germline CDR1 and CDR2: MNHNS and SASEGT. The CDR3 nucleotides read TGTGCCAGCACCACCATGGGGGCAAGGGCCAACGTCCTGACTTTC. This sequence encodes CASTTMGARANVLTF.

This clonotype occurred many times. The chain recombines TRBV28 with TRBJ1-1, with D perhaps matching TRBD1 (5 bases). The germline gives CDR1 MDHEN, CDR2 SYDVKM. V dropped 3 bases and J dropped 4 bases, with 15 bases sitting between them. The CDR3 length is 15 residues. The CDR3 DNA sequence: TGTGCCAGCAGTTTTTTAGACAGATCTGGCACTGAAGCTTTCTTT. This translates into CASSFLDRSGTEAFF.

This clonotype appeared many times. CDR3 sequence (DNA): TGCGCCAGCAGGTTGACAGCCCTTTCCTACGAGCAGTACTTC. Amino acids: CASRLTALSYEQYF. The chain couples TRBV5-1 to TRBJ2-7; a weak D match, TRBD1 (5 bases). Germline CDR1 is SGHRS and CDR2 is YFSETQ. The CDR3 has 14 residues. The V and J ends lost 5 bases and 1 base respectively, with 13 bases between them.

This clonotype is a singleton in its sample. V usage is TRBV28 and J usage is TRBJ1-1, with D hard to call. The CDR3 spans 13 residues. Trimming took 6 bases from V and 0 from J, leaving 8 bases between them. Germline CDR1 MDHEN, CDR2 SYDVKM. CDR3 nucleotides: TGTGCCAGCAGAACCCTGATGAACACTGAAGCTTTCTTT. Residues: CASRTLMNTEAFF.

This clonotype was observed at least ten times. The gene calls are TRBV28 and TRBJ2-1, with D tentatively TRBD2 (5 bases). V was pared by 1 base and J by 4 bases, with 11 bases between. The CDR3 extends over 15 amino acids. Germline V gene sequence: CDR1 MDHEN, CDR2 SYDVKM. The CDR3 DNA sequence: TGTGCCAGCAGTTTATTCGGTCGGACTTACAATGAGCAGTTCTTC. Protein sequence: CASSLFGRTYNEQFF.

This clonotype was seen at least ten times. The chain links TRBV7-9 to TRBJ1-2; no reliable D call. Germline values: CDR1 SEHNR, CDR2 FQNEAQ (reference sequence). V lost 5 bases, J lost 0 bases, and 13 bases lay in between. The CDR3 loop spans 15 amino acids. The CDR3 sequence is CASSTPGDPNYGYTF. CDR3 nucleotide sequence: TGTGCCAGCAGCACCCCCGGGGATCCTAACTATGGCTACACCTTC.